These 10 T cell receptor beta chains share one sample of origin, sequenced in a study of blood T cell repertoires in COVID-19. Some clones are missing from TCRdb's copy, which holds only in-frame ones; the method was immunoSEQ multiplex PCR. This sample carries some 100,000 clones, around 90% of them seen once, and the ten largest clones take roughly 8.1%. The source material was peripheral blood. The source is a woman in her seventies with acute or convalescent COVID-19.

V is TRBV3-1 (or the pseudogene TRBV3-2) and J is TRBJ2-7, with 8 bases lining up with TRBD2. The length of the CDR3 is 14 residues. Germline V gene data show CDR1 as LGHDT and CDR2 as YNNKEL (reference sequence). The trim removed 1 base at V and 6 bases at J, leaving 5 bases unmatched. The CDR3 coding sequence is TGTGCCAGCAGCCAAGCTTACGCGGGGGGCGAGCAGTACTTC. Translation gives CASSQAYAGGEQYF.

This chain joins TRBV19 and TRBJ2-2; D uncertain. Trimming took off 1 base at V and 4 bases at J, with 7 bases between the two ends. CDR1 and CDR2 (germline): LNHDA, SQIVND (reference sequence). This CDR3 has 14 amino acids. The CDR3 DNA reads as TGTGCCAGTAGTATAGCGTCTACCACCGGGGAGCTGTTTTTT. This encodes CASSIASTTGELFF.

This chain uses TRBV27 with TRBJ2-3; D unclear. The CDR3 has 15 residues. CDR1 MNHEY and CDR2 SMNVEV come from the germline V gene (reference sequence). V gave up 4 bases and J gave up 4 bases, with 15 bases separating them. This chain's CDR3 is CASSSTVSFADTQYF. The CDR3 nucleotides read TGTGCCAGCAGTTCAACGGTTTCGTTTGCAGATACGCAGTATTTT.

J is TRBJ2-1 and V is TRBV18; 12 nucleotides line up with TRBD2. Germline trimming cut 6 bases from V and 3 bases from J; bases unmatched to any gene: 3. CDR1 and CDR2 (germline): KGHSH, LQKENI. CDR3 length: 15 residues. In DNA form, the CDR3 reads TGTGCCAGCTCCGGACTAGCGGGGCGCTACAATGAGCAGTTCTTC. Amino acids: CASSGLAGRYNEQFF.

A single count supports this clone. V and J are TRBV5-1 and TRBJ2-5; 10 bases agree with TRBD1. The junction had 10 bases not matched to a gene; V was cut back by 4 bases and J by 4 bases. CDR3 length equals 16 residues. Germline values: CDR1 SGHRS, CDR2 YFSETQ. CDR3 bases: TGCGCCAGCAGCCCAAGACGGGGACAGGGGATAGAGACCCAGTACTTC. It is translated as CASSPRRGQGIETQYF.

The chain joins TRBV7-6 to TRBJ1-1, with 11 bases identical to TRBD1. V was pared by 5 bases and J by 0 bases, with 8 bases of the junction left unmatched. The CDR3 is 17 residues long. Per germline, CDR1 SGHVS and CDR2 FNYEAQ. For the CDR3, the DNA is TGTGCCAGCAGCCTCACCGGGACAGGGGGTATGAACACTGAAGCTTTCTTT. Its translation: CASSLTGTGGMNTEAFF.

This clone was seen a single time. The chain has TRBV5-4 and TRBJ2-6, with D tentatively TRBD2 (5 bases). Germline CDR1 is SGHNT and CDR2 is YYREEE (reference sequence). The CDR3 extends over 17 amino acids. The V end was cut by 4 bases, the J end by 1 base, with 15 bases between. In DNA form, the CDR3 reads TGTGCCAGCAGCCCCGGACGGGAATATTCTGGGGCCAACGTCCTGACTTTC. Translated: CASSPGREYSGANVLTF.

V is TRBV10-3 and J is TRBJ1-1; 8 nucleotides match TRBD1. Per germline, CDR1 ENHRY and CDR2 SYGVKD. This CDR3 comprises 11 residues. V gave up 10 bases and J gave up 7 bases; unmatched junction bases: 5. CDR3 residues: CATTGQGEAFF. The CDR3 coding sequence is TGTGCCACAACCGGACAGGGTGAAGCTTTCTTT.

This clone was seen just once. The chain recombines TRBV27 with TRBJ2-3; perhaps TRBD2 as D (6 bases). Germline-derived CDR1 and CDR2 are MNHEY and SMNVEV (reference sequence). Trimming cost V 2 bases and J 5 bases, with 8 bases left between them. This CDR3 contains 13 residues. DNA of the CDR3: TGTGCCAGCAGTTTAATCGGGGGAGATACGCAGTATTTT. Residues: CASSLIGGDTQYF.

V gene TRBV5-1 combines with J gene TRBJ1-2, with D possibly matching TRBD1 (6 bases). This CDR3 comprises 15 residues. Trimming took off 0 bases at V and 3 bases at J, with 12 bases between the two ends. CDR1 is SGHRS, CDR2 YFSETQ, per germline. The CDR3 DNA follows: TGCGCCAGCAGCTTGGATGGACAGTACCACTATGGCTACACCTTC. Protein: CASSLDGQYHYGYTF.